This TCR beta chain is drawn from a study of identical twins. Study-level points and caveats: Excess twin sharing in beta out-of-frame sequences was weaker.

Germline V lookup: CDR1 LGHNA, CDR2 YSLEER. The CDR3 length is 13 residues. V was cut by 1 base and J by 10 bases, with 8 bases left in between. This clonotype was picked up a small number of times. Its matching antigen is unknown. TCRdb reprocessed the 5' RACE reads with MiXCR, giving one entry per CDR3 protein. The table includes approximately 260,000 distinct CDR3 sequences, about 9% detected once. These data also formed part of another study, on yellow fever vaccine responses in identical twins.

This receptor was taken from a woman under 30 in good health. This chain links TRBV4-3 with TRBJ1-6; D gene unclear. The source material was CD8+ T cells sorted from blood. The CDR3, as DNA: TGCGCCAGCAGCCAAGGCGTGCGGTCACCCCTCCACTTT. It yields the protein CASSQGVRSPLHF.